These 31 T cell receptor beta chains were all obtained from the same sample, sequenced in a study of cytomegalovirus exposure and HLA in healthy donors. The PCR made use of 60 Vbeta and 13 Jbeta primers. Measured with immunoSEQ multiplex PCR; TCRdb has only the in-frame clones, and not every one. This table has under 200,000 clones, more than 65% appearing once. Sequencing used PBMCs. The receptors originated from a male donor in good health and CMV-seronegative.

The chain carries TRBV2 and TRBJ1-5; D ambiguous. Germline CDR1 and CDR2: SNHLY and FYNNEI. Trimming took off 7 bases at V and 0 bases at J, with 13 bases between the two ends. The CDR3 length is 15 residues. The CDR3 nucleotides are TGTGCCAGCATTGGAACCGGGAGTAGCAATCAGCCCCAGCATTTT. As protein: CASIGTGSSNQPQHF. Drawing the rest from reference TRBV2 and TRBJ1-5, the complete variable domain is EPEVTQTPSHQVTQMGQEVILRCVPISNHLYFYWYRQILGQKVEFLVSFYNNEISEKSEIFDDQFSVERPDGSNFTLKIRSTKLEDSAMYFCASIGTGSSNQPQHFGDGTRLSIL.

This chain connects TRBV9 to TRBJ2-7; D may be TRBD1 (6 bases). Per germline, CDR1 SGDLS and CDR2 YYNGEE. Deletions cut 3 bases from V and 5 bases from J, with 12 bases between. The CDR3 has 13 amino acids. The CDR3 nucleotides read TGTGCCAGCAGCGCGCAGCACAGGGACGAGCAGTACTTC. It is translated as CASSAQHRDEQYF.

The V and J genes are TRBV7-9 and TRBJ1-2, with TRBD1 matching 7 bases. This CDR3 is built from 15 residues. Germline-derived CDR1 and CDR2 are SEHNR and FQNEAQ (reference sequence). The junction had 7 bases not matched to a gene; V was cut back by 3 bases and J by 3 bases. The DNA of the CDR3 is TGTGCCAGCAGCTTGGCCGACAGGGTAGACTATGGCTACACCTTC. Translating it yields CASSLADRVDYGYTF.

The V call is TRBV14, the J call TRBJ2-7, with 9 bases fitting TRBD1. There are 15 residues in the CDR3. V shed 5 bases and J 4 bases; nucleotides not matched to a gene: 9. The germline CDR1 and CDR2 sequences are SGHDN and FVKESK. In nucleotides, the CDR3 is TGTGCCAGCAGCGATACCGGGACAGGGTTTTACGAGCAGTACTTC. It is translated as CASSDTGTGFYEQYF.

This chain uses TRBV4-1 with TRBJ2-1; 7 bases match TRBD2. This CDR3 has 13 amino acids. The J segment lost 10 bases and the V segment lost 5 bases, leaving 8 bases of the junction unmatched. The germline gives CDR1 MGHRA, CDR2 YSYEKL. The CDR3 coding sequence is TGCGCCAGCAGCAAACGAGAAGCGGGGGAGCAGTTCTTC. This translates into CASSKREAGEQFF.

J is TRBJ2-1 and V is TRBV9; a possible D gene is TRBD2 (7 bases). The germline V gene has CDR1 SGDLS and CDR2 YYNGEE. The V and J ends lost 5 bases and 6 bases respectively, with 24 bases between them. The CDR3 has 17 residues. This CDR3 reads CASSLREGGKLSNEQFF. For the CDR3, the DNA is TGTGCCAGCAGTCTCAGGGAGGGGGGCAAATTGTCCAATGAGCAGTTCTTC.

The CDR3 spells CASTWGGSNTGELFF. In DNA, the CDR3 is TGTGCCAGCACATGGGGGGGGTCGAACACCGGGGAGCTGTTTTTT. The rearrangement links TRBV27 to TRBJ2-2; the match to TRBD2 covers 7 bases. CDR1 MNHEY and CDR2 SMNVEV come from the germline V gene (reference sequence). With V trimmed by 7 bases and J by 0 bases, 5 bases remained unmatched. CDR3 length equals 15 residues.

This chain links TRBV2 with TRBJ1-4; no clear D gene. This CDR3 is built from 15 residues. Germline V lookup: CDR1 SNHLY, CDR2 FYNNEI. V was trimmed by 7 bases and J by 3 bases, leaving 15 bases between them. The CDR3, as DNA: TGTGCCAGCAAACGGGGAGGAGCTCCTAATGAAAAACTGTTTTTT. It encodes CASKRGGAPNEKLFF.

V gene TRBV7-9 combines with J gene TRBJ2-1; 8 nucleotides agree with TRBD2. Germline values: CDR1 SEHNR, CDR2 FQNEAQ (reference sequence). The CDR3 runs 16 residues. Trimming took 5 bases from V and 6 from J; bases not matched to a gene: 12. The CDR3 sequence is CASSGGTSSNLNEQFF. CDR3 sequence (DNA): TGTGCCAGCAGCGGCGGGACTAGTAGTAATCTCAATGAGCAGTTCTTC.

The chain is built from TRBV9 and TRBJ2-1; the D gene is possibly TRBD2 (6 bases). The CDR3 has 15 amino acids. V gave up 2 bases and J gave up 4 bases, with 13 bases separating them. Per the germline V gene, CDR1 is SGDLS and CDR2 is YYNGEE. As DNA, the CDR3 is TGTGCCAGCAGCGTGGCGGGGACGCTGTACAATGAGCAGTTCTTC. This encodes CASSVAGTLYNEQFF. Drawing the rest from reference TRBV9 and TRBJ2-1, the complete variable domain is DSGVTQTPKHLITATGQRVTLRCSPRSGDLSVYWYQQSLDQGLQFLIQYYNGEERAKGNILERFSAQQFPDLHSELNLSSLELGDSALYFCASSVAGTLYNEQFFGPGTRLTVL.

This rearrangement joins TRBV11-3 to TRBJ2-1, with a weak D call TRBD2 (5 bases). The germline gives CDR1 SGHNT, CDR2 YENEEA. V lost 10 bases, J lost 5 bases, and 21 bases lay in between. The CDR3 has 15 amino acids. The CDR3 region has the DNA TGTGCCACCTCTCTTCGGAGCGGATCAAACAATGAGCAGTTCTTC. This encodes CATSLRSGSNNEQFF.

This clone occurred once. V usage is TRBV6-5 and J usage is TRBJ1-5; the D is unclear. The V gene lost 5 bases and the J gene lost 0 bases, with 8 bases spanning the gap. Per germline, CDR1 MNHEY and CDR2 SVGAGI. This CDR3 has 14 residues. The CDR3 sequence: CASSKEYSNQPQHF. The CDR3 region has the DNA TGTGCCAGCAGTAAAGAGTATAGCAATCAGCCCCAGCATTTT.

The J gene is TRBJ1-5, the V gene TRBV7-9, with D possibly being TRBD1 (5 bases). V was clipped by 4 bases and J by 2 bases, with 18 bases between them. The germline V gene encodes CDR1 SEHNR and CDR2 FQNEAQ (reference sequence). The CDR3 length is 17 residues. CDR3 DNA sequence: TGTGCCAGCAGCTATGGGCGGGGGGGTAGTGGCAATCAGCCCCAGCATTTT. Translation gives CASSYGRGGSGNQPQHF.

This chain uses TRBV7-9 with TRBJ1-1; tentatively, D is TRBD1 (6 bases). V lost 5 bases and J lost 1, with 11 bases in between. The CDR3 runs to 14 residues. Germline assignment: CDR1 SEHNR and CDR2 FQNEAQ (reference sequence). The CDR3 loop is CASSPGAENTEAFF. For the CDR3, the DNA is TGTGCCAGCAGCCCAGGGGCCGAGAACACTGAAGCTTTCTTT.

The rearrangement uses TRBV4-1 and TRBJ2-7, with 9 bases that match TRBD2. The length of the CDR3 is 14 residues. Germline-derived CDR1 and CDR2 are MGHRA and YSYEKL. Trimming at V came to 3 bases and at J to 2 bases, leaving 2 bases not matched to a gene. CDR3 bases: TGCGCCAGCAGCCACGGCGGGGGGGCCTACGAGCAGTACTTC. Translation: CASSHGGGAYEQYF.

This clone was found a few times. The CDR3 coding sequence is TGTGCCAGCGGCGATCGGGGCTACACCTTC. Translating gives CASGDRGYTF. J is TRBJ1-2 and V is TRBV9; D is undetermined. The CDR3 totals 10 residues. V was clipped by 7 bases and J by 8 bases, with 9 bases between them. Germline loops: CDR1 SGDLS, CDR2 YYNGEE.

The chain employs TRBV1 and TRBJ2-6; TRBD1, the table's D call, lacks a check against the DNA. TRBV1 is tagged as a pseudogene. This CDR3 comprises 15 residues. The CDR3 sequence: CTSSHGIGRSNVLTF. CDR3 sequence (DNA): TGCACCAGCAGCCATGGAATTGGGCGATCCAACGTCCTGACTTTC.

The rearrangement links TRBV28 to TRBJ1-5, with D maybe TRBD1 (5 bases). The V gene's germline CDR1 is MDHEN and CDR2 SYDVKM. V lost 8 bases and J 1 base, leaving 6 bases between the germline ends. The CDR3 totals 12 residues. The CDR3 is CASGGSNQPQHF. CDR3 nucleotide sequence: TGTGCCAGCGGGGGGAGCAATCAGCCCCAGCATTTT.

The chain joins TRBV7-9 to TRBJ1-5; 7 bases align to TRBD1. Germline V CDR1 and CDR2: SEHNR, FQNEAQ (reference sequence). V lost 2 bases to trimming and J lost 5 bases; unmatched junction nucleotides: 9. This CDR3 region has 16 residues. The CDR3 region has the DNA TGTGCCAGCAGCTTACAGACAGGGCGGACTGATCAGCCCCAGCATTTT. Amino acid sequence: CASSLQTGRTDQPQHF.

V gene TRBV19 combines with J gene TRBJ1-1; D remains ambiguous. Germline V gives CDR1 LNHDA, CDR2 SQIVND (reference sequence). The V end was cut by 7 bases, the J end by 3 bases, with 12 bases between. The CDR3 length is 13 residues. The CDR3 here is CASIKGVYTEAFF. In DNA, the CDR3 is TGTGCCAGTATCAAGGGAGTGTACACTGAAGCTTTCTTT.

This chain uses TRBV5-8 with TRBJ1-5; D call uncertain. CDR1 and CDR2 from the germline V gene are SGHTS and YDEGEE. This CDR3 comprises 14 residues. V was shortened by 0 bases and J by 4 bases, with 8 bases between the two germline ends. The chain's CDR3 is CASSLEPNNQPQHF. CDR3 DNA: TGTGCCAGCAGCTTGGAGCCCAATAATCAGCCCCAGCATTTT.

The chain carries TRBV28 and TRBJ1-5, with no clear D. The V gene's germline CDR1 is MDHEN and CDR2 SYDVKM. V was trimmed by 2 bases and J by 5 bases, leaving 10 bases between them. This CDR3 is 14 amino acids long. CDR3 in amino acids: CASSLEPRDQPQHF. In DNA, the CDR3 is TGTGCCAGCAGTTTAGAACCGAGGGATCAGCCCCAGCATTTT.

The chain is built from TRBV7-9 and TRBJ1-2; the D is unclear. This CDR3 is built from 15 residues. Germline V gene sequence: CDR1 SEHNR, CDR2 FQNEAQ (reference sequence). V lost 2 bases, J lost 5 bases, and 15 bases lay in between. The CDR3 loop reads CASSLKAGGIYGYTF. The CDR3, as DNA: TGTGCCAGCAGCTTAAAGGCGGGAGGGATTTATGGCTACACCTTC.

The chain recombines TRBV7-9 with TRBJ2-1; 8 bases line up with TRBD2. The length of the CDR3 is 13 residues. Looked up from germline, CDR1 is SEHNR and CDR2 is FQNEAQ (reference sequence). Trimming took 5 bases from V and 6 from J; bases not matched to a gene: 3. CDR3 region: CASSGGLVNEQFF. The CDR3 nucleotides are TGTGCCAGCAGCGGGGGACTAGTCAATGAGCAGTTCTTC.

The chain has TRBV4-1 and TRBJ2-5, with 10 positions matching TRBD2. Germline V gene sequence: CDR1 MGHRA, CDR2 YSYEKL. V gave up 4 bases and J gave up 2 bases; unmatched junction bases: 4. This CDR3 has 15 residues. For the CDR3, the DNA is TGCGCCAGCAGCCTAGGACTAGCGGAGCAAGAGACCCAGTACTTC. As protein: CASSLGLAEQETQYF.

The chain recombines TRBV30 with TRBJ2-7; a possible D gene is TRBD1 (6 bases). V dropped 3 bases and J dropped 5 bases, with 20 bases sitting between them. The CDR3 length is 15 residues. Per germline, CDR1 GTSNPN and CDR2 SVGIG (reference sequence). The CDR3 DNA reads as TGTGCCTGGAGCATAAAAGGACAGCCCCGCCACGAGCAGTACTTC. Residues: CAWSIKGQPRHEQYF.

The V gene is TRBV9, the J gene TRBJ1-3; perhaps TRBD1 as D (6 bases). The CDR3 runs 16 residues. Trimming took 0 bases from V and 0 from J, leaving 10 bases between them. Germline-derived CDR1 and CDR2 are SGDLS and YYNGEE. The CDR3 DNA reads TGTGCCAGCAGCGTAGGACAGGCGATCTCTGGAAACACCATATATTTT. Amino acids: CASSVGQAISGNTIYF.

This clone was recorded only once. This chain joins TRBV19 and TRBJ1-5; the match to TRBD1 covers 10 bases. The CDR3 is made up of 14 amino acids. CDR1 is LNHDA, CDR2 SQIVND, per germline (reference sequence). The V and J ends lost 6 bases and 4 bases, in that order; junction bases with no gene match: 3. The DNA of the CDR3 is TGTGCCAGTAGGGGGGACAGGGGAAATCAGCCCCAGCATTTT. It yields the protein CASRGDRGNQPQHF.

This chain's CDR3 is CASSPTGTGTNQPQHF. CDR3 bases: TGTGCCAGCTCACCGACCGGGACAGGGACGAATCAGCCCCAGCATTTT. The rearrangement links TRBV18 to TRBJ1-5; 9 nucleotides align to TRBD1. The V gene end was trimmed by 3 bases and the J gene end by 4 bases; junction bases not matched to a gene: 7. The CDR3 has 16 residues. In germline, CDR1 is KGHSH, CDR2 LQKENI. The full variable domain, completed using reference TRBV18 and TRBJ1-5, is NAGVMQNPRHLVRRRGQEARLRCSPMKGHSHVYWYRQLPEEGLKFMVYLQKENIIDESGMPKERFSAEFPKEGPSILRIQQVVRGDSAAYFCASSPTGTGTNQPQHFGDGTRLSIL.

This chain joins TRBV6-1 and TRBJ1-1; TRBD1 matches at 9 bases. V dropped 5 bases and J dropped 5; count of bases not matched to a gene: 9. Germline loops: CDR1 MNHNS, CDR2 SASEGT. This CDR3 comprises 15 residues. The CDR3 DNA sequence: TGTGCCAGCAGTCCCGGGACAGGGTGGGGGACTGAAGCTTTCTTT. Protein: CASSPGTGWGTEAFF.

About this clone itself: The junction and the germline gene differ at one end; a read error may be behind it. The CDR3, as DNA: TGTTCCAGCAGCTTTTCAAATAGCGGGAGAACCCCCGAGCAGTACTTC. It encodes CSSSFSNSGRTPEQYF. The rearrangement joins TRBV7-9 to TRBJ2-7; 9 bases fit TRBD2. Germline CDR1 and CDR2: SEHNR and FQNEAQ (reference sequence). The CDR3 length is 16 residues. Full variable domain (remainder filled in from reference TRBV7-9 and TRBJ2-7): DTGVSQNPRHKITKRGQNVTFRCDPISEHNRLYWYRQTLGQGPEFLTYFQNEAQLEKSRLLSDRFSAERPKGSFSTLEIQRTEQGDSAMYLCSSSFSNSGRTPEQYFGPGTRLTVT.